Here is one T cell receptor (beta chain) with its context. Libraries were UMI-labeled 5' RACE TRB cDNA. TCRdb re-called the 5' RACE reads and shows each CDR3 protein once, DNA omitted. This repertoire includes 38,000 or so distinct CDR3 sequences. The CDR3 sequence is 15 residues long. CDR1 and CDR2 (germline): SQVTM, ANQGSEA. This sample was taken from a study of CXCR3-negative and CXCR3-positive naive CD8 T cells. For the study at large: About 140 million TRB reads were obtained overall (about 1.5 +/- 0.3 million per library).

Sequenced input: naive CXCR3- CD8+ T cells from blood. Sample subset: CD45RO-CCR7+CD27+CD95- naive CD8+ T cells lacking CXCR3 (TNR3-). The V call is TRBV29-1, the J call TRBJ2-5; TCRdb's D call of TRBD1 is untestable without DNA. This clonotype originated in a human donor in good health. Some clones in this sample may be carry-over from other donors' samples. The CDR3 loop reads CSVVLLGTLQETQYF. Full variable domain (missing parts from reference TRBV29-1 and TRBJ2-5): SAVISQKPSRDICQRGTSLTIQCQVDSQVTMMFWYRQQPGQSLTLIATANQGSEATYESGFVIDKFPISRPNLTFSTLTVSNMSPEDSSIYLCSVVLLGTLQETQYFGPGTRLLVL.